Listed here are 3 T cell receptor beta chains from one sample, sequenced in a study of blood T cell repertoires in COVID-19. Using immunoSEQ multiplex PCR, the repertoire was profiled, and TCRdb retains in-frame clones only, with some absent. This table holds 70,000 to 80,000 clones, 85% to 95% found once. Sequencing was performed on peripheral blood. The receptors stem from a woman aged 60 to 75 with active COVID-19.

The rearrangement uses TRBV4-1 and TRBJ2-2; 13 bases agree with TRBD2. Losses at the gene ends were 9 bases for V and 5 bases for J; bases not matched to a gene: 6. Germline-derived CDR1 and CDR2 are MGHRA and YSYEKL. This CDR3 is built from 15 residues. The CDR3 DNA reads TGCGCCAGTCCGGGACTAGCGGGACCTACCGGGGAGCTGTTTTTT. Protein sequence: CASPGLAGPTGELFF.

This sequence joins TRBV4-1 and TRBJ2-2, with TRBD1 as a possible D gene (6 bases). Deletions cut 10 bases from V and 6 bases from J, with 21 bases between. From germline, CDR1 is MGHRA and CDR2 YSYEKL. The CDR3 is made up of 15 amino acids. As DNA, the CDR3 is TGCGCCAACCCAACCCCCAGGGGACGCGCCGGGGAGCTGTTTTTT. This translates into CANPTPRGRAGELFF.

This chain uses TRBV2 with TRBJ2-1, with D perhaps matching TRBD2 (5 bases). CDR3 length equals 13 residues. The germline V gene encodes CDR1 SNHLY and CDR2 FYNNEI. With 6 bases removed from V and 4 bases from J, the gap between germline ends came to 10 bases. The CDR3 sequence is CASRASGYNEQFF. The CDR3 DNA reads as TGTGCCAGCAGGGCGAGCGGATACAATGAGCAGTTCTTC.